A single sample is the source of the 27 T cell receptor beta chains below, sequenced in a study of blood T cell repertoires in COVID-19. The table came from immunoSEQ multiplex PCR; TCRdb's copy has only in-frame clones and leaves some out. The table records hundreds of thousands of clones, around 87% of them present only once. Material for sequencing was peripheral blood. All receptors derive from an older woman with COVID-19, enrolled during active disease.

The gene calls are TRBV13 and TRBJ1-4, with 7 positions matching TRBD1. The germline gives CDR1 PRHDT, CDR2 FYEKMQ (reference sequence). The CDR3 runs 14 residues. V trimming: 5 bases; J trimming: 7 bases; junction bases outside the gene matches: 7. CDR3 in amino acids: CASSLTGRSEKLFF. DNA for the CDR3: TGTGCCAGCAGCCTGACAGGGCGAAGTGAAAAACTGTTTTTT.

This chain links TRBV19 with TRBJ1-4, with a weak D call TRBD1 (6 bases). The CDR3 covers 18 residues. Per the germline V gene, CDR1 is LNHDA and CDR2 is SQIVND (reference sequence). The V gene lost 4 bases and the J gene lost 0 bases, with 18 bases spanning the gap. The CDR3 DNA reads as TGTGCCAGTAGTACCCCGGGAGGAAGGGGGGCAACTAATGAAAAACTGTTTTTT. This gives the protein CASSTPGGRGATNEKLFF.

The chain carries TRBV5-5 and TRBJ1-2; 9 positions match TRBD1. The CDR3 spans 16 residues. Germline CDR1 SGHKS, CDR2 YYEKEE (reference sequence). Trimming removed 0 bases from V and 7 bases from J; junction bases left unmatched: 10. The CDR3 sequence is CASSLAQGTGFGGYTF. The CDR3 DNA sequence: TGTGCCAGCAGCTTGGCCCAAGGGACAGGGTTTGGTGGCTACACCTTC.

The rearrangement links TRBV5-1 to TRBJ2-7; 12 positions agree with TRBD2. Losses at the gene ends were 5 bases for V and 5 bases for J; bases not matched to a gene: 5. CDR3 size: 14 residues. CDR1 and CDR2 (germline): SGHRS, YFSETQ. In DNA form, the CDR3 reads TGCGCCAGCAGACGGACTAGCGGGGCCCACGAGCAGTACTTC. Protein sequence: CASRRTSGAHEQYF.

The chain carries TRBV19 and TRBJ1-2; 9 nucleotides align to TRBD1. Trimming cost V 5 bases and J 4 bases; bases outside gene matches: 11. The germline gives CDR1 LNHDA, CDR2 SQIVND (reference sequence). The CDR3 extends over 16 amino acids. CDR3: CASSQSGTGTFYGYTF. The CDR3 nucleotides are TGTGCCAGTAGTCAAAGCGGGACAGGGACATTCTATGGCTACACCTTC.

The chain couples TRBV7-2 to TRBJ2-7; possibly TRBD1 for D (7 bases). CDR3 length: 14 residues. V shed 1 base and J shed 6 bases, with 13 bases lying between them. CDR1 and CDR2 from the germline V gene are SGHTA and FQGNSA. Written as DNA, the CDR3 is TGTGCCAGCAGCTTAGGACAGGGACTTAGCGAGCAGTACTTC. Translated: CASSLGQGLSEQYF.

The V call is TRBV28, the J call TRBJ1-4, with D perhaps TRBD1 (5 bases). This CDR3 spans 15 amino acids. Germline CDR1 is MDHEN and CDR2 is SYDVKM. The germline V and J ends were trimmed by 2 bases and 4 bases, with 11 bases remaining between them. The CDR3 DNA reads TGTGCCAGCAGTTTACCAGGGTTCTTTAATGAAAAACTGTTTTTT. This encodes CASSLPGFFNEKLFF.

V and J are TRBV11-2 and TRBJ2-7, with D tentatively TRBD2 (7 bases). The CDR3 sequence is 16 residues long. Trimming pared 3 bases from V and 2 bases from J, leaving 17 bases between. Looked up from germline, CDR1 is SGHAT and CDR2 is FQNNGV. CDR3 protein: CASSFRRGGKTYEQYF. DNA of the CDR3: TGTGCCAGCAGCTTCCGCAGGGGAGGGAAGACCTACGAGCAGTACTTC.

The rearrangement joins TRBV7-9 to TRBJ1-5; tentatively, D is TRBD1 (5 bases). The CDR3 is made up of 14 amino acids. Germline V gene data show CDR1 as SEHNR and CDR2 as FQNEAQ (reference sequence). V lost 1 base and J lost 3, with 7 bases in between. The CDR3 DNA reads TGTGCCAGCAGCTTAGGGACACACAATCAGCCCCAGCATTTT. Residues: CASSLGTHNQPQHF. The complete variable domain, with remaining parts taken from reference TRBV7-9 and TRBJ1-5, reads DTGVSQNPRHKITKRGQNVTFRCDPISEHNRLYWYRQTLGQGPEFLTYFQNEAQLEKSRLLSDRFSAERPKGSFSTLEIQRTEQGDSAMYLCASSLGTHNQPQHFGDGTRLSIL.

In nucleotides, the CDR3 is TGTGCCAGCAGCGCCACTAGCGGGGGGACCCCCTACAATGAGCAGTTCTTC. This codes for CASSATSGGTPYNEQFF. J is TRBJ2-1 and V is TRBV9, with TRBD2 matching 12 bases. The CDR3 totals 17 residues. Per germline, CDR1 SGDLS and CDR2 YYNGEE. Trimming cost V 3 bases and J 2 bases; bases outside gene matches: 6.

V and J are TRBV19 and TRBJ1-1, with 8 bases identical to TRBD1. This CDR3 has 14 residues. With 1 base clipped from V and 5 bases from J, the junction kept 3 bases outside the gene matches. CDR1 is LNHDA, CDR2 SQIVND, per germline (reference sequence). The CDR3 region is CASSIVTGGTEAFF. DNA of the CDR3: TGTGCCAGTAGTATAGTCACAGGGGGGACTGAAGCTTTCTTT.

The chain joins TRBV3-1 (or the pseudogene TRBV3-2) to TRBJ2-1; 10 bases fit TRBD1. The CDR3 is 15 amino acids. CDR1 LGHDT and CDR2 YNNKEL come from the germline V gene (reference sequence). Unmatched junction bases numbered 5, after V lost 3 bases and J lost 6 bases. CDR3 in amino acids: CASSQPGTGVNEQFF. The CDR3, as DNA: TGTGCCAGCAGCCAGCCTGGGACAGGGGTCAATGAGCAGTTCTTC.

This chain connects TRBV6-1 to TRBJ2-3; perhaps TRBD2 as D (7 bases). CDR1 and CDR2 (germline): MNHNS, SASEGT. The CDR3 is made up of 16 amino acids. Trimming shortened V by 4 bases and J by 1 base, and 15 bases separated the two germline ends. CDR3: CASSGLGGGRTDTQYF. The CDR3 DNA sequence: TGTGCCAGCAGTGGGTTGGGCGGGGGCCGCACAGATACGCAGTATTTT.

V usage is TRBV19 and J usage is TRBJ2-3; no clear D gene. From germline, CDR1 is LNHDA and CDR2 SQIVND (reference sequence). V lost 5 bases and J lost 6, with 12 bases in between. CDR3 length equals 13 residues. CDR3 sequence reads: CASSYLERDTQYF. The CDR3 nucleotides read TGTGCCAGTAGTTACCTAGAAAGGGATACGCAGTATTTT.

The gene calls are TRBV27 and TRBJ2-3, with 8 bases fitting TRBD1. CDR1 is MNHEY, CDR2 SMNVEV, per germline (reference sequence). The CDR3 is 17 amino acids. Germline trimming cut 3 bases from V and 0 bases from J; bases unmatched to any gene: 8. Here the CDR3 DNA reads TGTGCCAGCAGTTTCGTGGGACAGGCACTTAGCACAGATACGCAGTATTTT. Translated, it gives CASSFVGQALSTDTQYF.

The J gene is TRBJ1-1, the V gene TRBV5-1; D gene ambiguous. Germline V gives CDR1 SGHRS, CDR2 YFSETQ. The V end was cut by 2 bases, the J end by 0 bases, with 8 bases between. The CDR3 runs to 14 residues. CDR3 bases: TGCGCCAGCAGCTTCTTACAGATGAACACTGAAGCTTTCTTT. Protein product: CASSFLQMNTEAFF. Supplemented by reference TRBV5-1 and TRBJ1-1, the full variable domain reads KAGVTQTPRYLIKTRGQQVTLSCSPISGHRSVSWYQQTPGQGLQFLFEYFSETQRNKGNFPGRFSGRQFSNSRSEMNVSTLELGDSALYLCASSFLQMNTEAFFGQGTRLTVV.

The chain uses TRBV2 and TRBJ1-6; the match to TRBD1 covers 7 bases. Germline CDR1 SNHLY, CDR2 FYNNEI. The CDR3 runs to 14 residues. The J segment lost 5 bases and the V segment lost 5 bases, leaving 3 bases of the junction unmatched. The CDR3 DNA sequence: TGTGCCAGCAGTCGGGACAGCAATAATTCACCCCTCCACTTT. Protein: CASSRDSNNSPLHF.

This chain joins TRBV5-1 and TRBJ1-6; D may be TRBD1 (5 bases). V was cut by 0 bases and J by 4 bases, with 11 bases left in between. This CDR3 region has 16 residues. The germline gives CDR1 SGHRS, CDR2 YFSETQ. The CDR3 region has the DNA TGCGCCAGCAGCTTGGCAGGGTCGGGTTATAATTCACCCCTCCACTTT. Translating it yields CASSLAGSGYNSPLHF.

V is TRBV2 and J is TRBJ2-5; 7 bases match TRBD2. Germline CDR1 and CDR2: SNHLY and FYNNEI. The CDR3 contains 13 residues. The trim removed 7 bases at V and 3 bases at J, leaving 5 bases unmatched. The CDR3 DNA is TGTGCCAGCACGAGGGACTATAAAGAGACCCAGTACTTC. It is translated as CASTRDYKETQYF.

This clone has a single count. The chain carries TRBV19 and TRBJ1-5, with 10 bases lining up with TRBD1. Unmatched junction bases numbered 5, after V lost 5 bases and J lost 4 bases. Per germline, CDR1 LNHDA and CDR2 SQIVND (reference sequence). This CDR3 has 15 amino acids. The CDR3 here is CASSGTGQGNQPQHF. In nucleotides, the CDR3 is TGTGCCAGTAGTGGAACGGGACAGGGGAATCAGCCCCAGCATTTT.

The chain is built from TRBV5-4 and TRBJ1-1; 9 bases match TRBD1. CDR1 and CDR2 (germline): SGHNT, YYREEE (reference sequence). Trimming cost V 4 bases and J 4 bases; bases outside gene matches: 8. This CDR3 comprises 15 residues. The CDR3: CASSHNRGRVTEAFF. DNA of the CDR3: TGTGCCAGCAGCCACAACAGGGGGCGGGTCACTGAAGCTTTCTTT.

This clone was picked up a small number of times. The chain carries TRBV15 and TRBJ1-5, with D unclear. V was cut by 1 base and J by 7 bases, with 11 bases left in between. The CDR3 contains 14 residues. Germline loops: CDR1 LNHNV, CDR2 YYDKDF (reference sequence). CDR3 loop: CATSRVGREQPQHF. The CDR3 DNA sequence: TGTGCCACCAGCAGAGTGGGTCGGGAACAGCCCCAGCATTTT.

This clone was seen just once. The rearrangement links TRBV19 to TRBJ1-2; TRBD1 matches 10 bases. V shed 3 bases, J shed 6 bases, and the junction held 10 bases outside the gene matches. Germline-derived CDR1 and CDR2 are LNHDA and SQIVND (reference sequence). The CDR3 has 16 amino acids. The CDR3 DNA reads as TGTGCCAGTAGTATTCTCCCGGGACAGGGGACCAATGGCTACACCTTC. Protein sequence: CASSILPGQGTNGYTF.

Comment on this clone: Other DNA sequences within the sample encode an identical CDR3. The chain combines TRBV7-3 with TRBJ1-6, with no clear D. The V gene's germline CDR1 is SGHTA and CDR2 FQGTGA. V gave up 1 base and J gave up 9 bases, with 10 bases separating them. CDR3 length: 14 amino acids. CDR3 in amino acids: CASSLNFGGSPLHF. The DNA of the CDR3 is TGTGCCAGCAGCTTAAACTTTGGCGGTTCACCCCTCCACTTT.

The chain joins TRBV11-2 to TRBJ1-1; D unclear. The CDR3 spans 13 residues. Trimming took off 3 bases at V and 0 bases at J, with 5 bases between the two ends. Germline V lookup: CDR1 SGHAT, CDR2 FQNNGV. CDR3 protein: CASSFTVNTEAFF. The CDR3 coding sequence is TGTGCCAGCAGCTTTACGGTGAACACTGAAGCTTTCTTT.

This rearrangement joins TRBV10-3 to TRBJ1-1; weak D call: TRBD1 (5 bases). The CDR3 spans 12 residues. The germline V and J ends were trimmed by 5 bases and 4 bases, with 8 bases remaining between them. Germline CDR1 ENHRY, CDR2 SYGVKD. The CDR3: CAISSRVTEAFF. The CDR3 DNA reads TGTGCCATCAGTTCCAGGGTCACTGAAGCTTTCTTT.

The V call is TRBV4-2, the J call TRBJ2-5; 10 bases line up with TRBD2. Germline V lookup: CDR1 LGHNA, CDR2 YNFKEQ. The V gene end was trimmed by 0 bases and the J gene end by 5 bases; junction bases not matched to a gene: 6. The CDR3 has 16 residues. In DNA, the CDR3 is TGTGCCAGCAGCCAAGATCGAGCGGGGGGGCCCGAGACCCAGTACTTC. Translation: CASSQDRAGGPETQYF.